The TCR beta chain under discussion was sequenced for a study of T cell responses to AZD1222 COVID-19 vaccine. Study background: Combined were second doses at about 4 or about 12 weeks.

To note about this clone: The antigen is not known.

The germline V gene has CDR1 ENHRY and CDR2 SYGVKD. The CDR3 sequence is 15 residues long. Trimming took 4 bases from V and 1 from J; bases not matched to a gene: 5. Method: immunoSEQ multiplex PCR; TCRdb's copy keeps in-frame clones and lacks some. The table shows under 120,000 clones, with 80% to 95% occurring only once. Study-wide results and limits: With dominance at 160-218 and 743-854, vaccine-associated CD4 TCRs spanned spike. Donors were chiefly white British, with a greater number of females, and clonal diversity was perhaps underestimated. Sampling that yielded the repertoires occurred only after the peak T cell response.

V usage is TRBV10-3 and J usage is TRBJ2-7, with 9 bases fitting TRBD2. The sample was peripheral blood, taken on day 0 of AZD1222 vaccination. This clonotype originated in an adult in good health. The CDR3 nucleotides read TGTGCCATCAGTGTGATGACTAGCGGATCCTACGAGCAGTACTTC. Amino acids: CAISVMTSGSYEQYF.